These 20 T cell receptor beta chains share one sample of origin, sequenced in a study of blood T cell repertoires in COVID-19. The assay was immunoSEQ multiplex PCR, and TCRdb's table has in-frame clones only and misses some. Of approximately 99,000 clones in the sample, about 83% are singletons; the top ten hold about 4%. Sequencing used peripheral blood. Receptor source: a woman between 65 and 79 years old with acute or convalescent COVID-19.

The gene calls are TRBV6-5 and TRBJ1-5; 7 nucleotides agree with TRBD1. Per germline, CDR1 MNHEY and CDR2 SVGAGI. CDR3 length: 15 residues. With V trimmed by 8 bases and J by 5 bases, 12 bases remained unmatched. In nucleotides, the CDR3 is TGTGCCAGCGACGTCGTCCGGGACAGCTATCAGCCCCAGCATTTT. The encoded protein is CASDVVRDSYQPQHF.

V gene TRBV18 combines with J gene TRBJ1-1, with D perhaps matching TRBD1 (5 bases). V lost 5 bases, J lost 4 bases, and 14 bases lay in between. This CDR3 has 14 residues. The V gene's germline CDR1 is KGHSH and CDR2 LQKENI. CDR3 region: CASSSGPGGTEAFF. In DNA form, the CDR3 reads TGTGCCAGCTCAAGTGGACCGGGGGGCACTGAAGCTTTCTTT. The complete variable domain, with remaining parts taken from reference TRBV18 and TRBJ1-1, reads NAGVMQNPRHLVRRRGQEARLRCSPMKGHSHVYWYRQLPEEGLKFMVYLQKENIIDESGMPKERFSAEFPKEGPSILRIQQVVRGDSAAYFCASSSGPGGTEAFFGQGTRLTVV.

This chain joins TRBV20-1 and TRBJ2-4, with a possible D match to TRBD1 (5 bases). The CDR3 loop spans 11 amino acids. Germline V gene lookup returns CDR1 DFQATT and CDR2 SNEGSKA (reference sequence). Trimming took off 7 bases at V and 5 bases at J, with 9 bases between the two ends. CDR3 residues: CSVARENIQYF. DNA of the CDR3: TGCAGTGTAGCCAGGGAAAACATTCAGTACTTC.

This clone came up a few times. J is TRBJ1-1 and V is TRBV6-5; 7 bases are a match to TRBD1. Germline trimming cut 4 bases from V and 5 bases from J; bases unmatched to any gene: 13. The CDR3 has 16 residues. Germline CDR1 reads MNHEY; CDR2 reads SVGAGI. CDR3 nucleotide sequence: TGTGCCAGCAGTTTAACAATTGACAGGGCTTGGACTGAAGCTTTCTTT. Residues: CASSLTIDRAWTEAFF.

The chain recombines TRBV19 with TRBJ1-1; 7 bases align to TRBD1. Germline V lookup: CDR1 LNHDA, CDR2 SQIVND (reference sequence). J lost 3 bases, V lost 4 bases, and 11 bases had no gene match. The CDR3 has 16 amino acids. CDR3 sequence reads: CASSTSIRGADTEAFF. Written as DNA, the CDR3 is TGTGCCAGTAGTACGTCGATCAGGGGGGCGGACACTGAAGCTTTCTTT.

The chain recombines TRBV11-2 with TRBJ1-4; weak D call: TRBD1 (5 bases). Between the trimmed V and J ends, which lost 5 bases and 0 bases, there was a span of 13 bases. This CDR3 spans 16 amino acids. Germline values: CDR1 SGHAT, CDR2 FQNNGV. CDR3 bases: TGTGCCAGCAGCATACGGCGGGGGGCAACTAATGAAAAACTGTTTTTT. Protein sequence: CASSIRRGATNEKLFF.

This sequence joins TRBV3-1 (or the pseudogene TRBV3-2) and TRBJ2-7; no clear D gene. Per the germline V gene, CDR1 is LGHDT and CDR2 is YNNKEL (reference sequence). The CDR3 runs to 14 residues. V lost 1 base and J lost 4, with 11 bases in between. This chain's CDR3 is CASSQGPLGYEQYF. Here the CDR3 DNA reads TGTGCCAGCAGCCAAGGGCCCCTCGGGTACGAGCAGTACTTC.

The chain uses TRBV6-1 and TRBJ2-7; 7 positions agree with TRBD1. With 3 bases clipped from V and 2 bases from J, the junction kept 7 bases outside the gene matches. The germline CDR1 and CDR2 sequences are MNHNS and SASEGT. This CDR3 is 15 amino acids long. This CDR3 reads CASSEWTGGAYEQYV. As DNA, the CDR3 is TGTGCCAGCAGTGAGTGGACAGGTGGAGCCTACGAGCAGTACGTC.

This sequence joins TRBV27 and TRBJ2-2; D is unclear. Trimming removed 4 bases from V and 2 bases from J, with 5 bases in between. The CDR3 runs 13 residues. Looked up from germline, CDR1 is MNHEY and CDR2 is SMNVEV (reference sequence). CDR3 residues: CASSSHNTGELFF. CDR3 in DNA: TGTGCCAGCAGTTCCCATAACACCGGGGAGCTGTTTTTT.

This clone came up once. The chain joins TRBV5-1 to TRBJ2-2, with a tentative D call TRBD1 (6 bases). The CDR3 has 17 residues. V gave up 2 bases and J gave up 4 bases, with 18 bases separating them. Germline CDR1 is SGHRS and CDR2 is YFSETQ. DNA for the CDR3: TGCGCCAGCAGCTTTCTTTTTGGGGGCGCTGGCACCGGGGAGCTGTTTTTT. Translated, it gives CASSFLFGGAGTGELFF.

The CDR3 region has the DNA TGTGCCACCAGTGATTTCTCCGGGACAGGGCCAGATACGCAGTATTTT. Translating it yields CATSDFSGTGPDTQYF. The gene calls are TRBV24-1 and TRBJ2-3; 9 nucleotides align to TRBD1. With 1 base clipped from V and 4 bases from J, the junction kept 5 bases outside the gene matches. This CDR3 has 16 residues. In germline, CDR1 is KGHDR, CDR2 SFDVKD.

The chain employs TRBV10-3 and TRBJ2-5, with 11 positions matching TRBD2. This CDR3 has 14 amino acids. Germline V gene data show CDR1 as ENHRY and CDR2 as SYGVKD. V lost 4 bases, J lost 2 bases, and 0 bases stayed unmatched. The CDR3: CAISGLAGQETQYF. CDR3 DNA: TGTGCCATCAGTGGACTAGCGGGGCAAGAGACCCAGTACTTC.

This chain uses TRBV7-2 with TRBJ1-5; TRBD1 matches 9 bases. CDR3 size: 14 residues. The V gene's germline CDR1 is SGHTA and CDR2 FQGNSA. V was pared by 5 bases and J by 4 bases, with 3 bases of the junction left unmatched. The chain's CDR3 is CASSPGQGNQPQHF. CDR3 in DNA: TGTGCCAGCAGCCCGGGACAGGGAAATCAGCCCCAGCATTTT.

This rearrangement joins TRBV19 to TRBJ1-5, with D perhaps matching TRBD1 (6 bases). Per germline, CDR1 LNHDA and CDR2 SQIVND (reference sequence). The CDR3 is 15 residues long. Trimming took off 5 bases at V and 6 bases at J, with 17 bases between the two ends. CDR3 nucleotides: TGTGCCAGTAGTCCTCTTGGGGCCAGGGGTCAGCCCCAGCATTTT. The encoded protein is CASSPLGARGQPQHF.

The rearrangement uses TRBV7-2 and TRBJ2-4; maybe TRBD2 (6 bases). Per germline, CDR1 SGHTA and CDR2 FQGNSA. The germline V and J ends were trimmed by 5 bases and 2 bases, with 16 bases remaining between them. The CDR3 length is 16 residues. CDR3 protein: CASSLSQGGTKNIQYF. The CDR3 DNA is TGTGCCAGCAGCCTGTCCCAGGGAGGTACCAAAAACATTCAGTACTTC. The full variable domain, with the rest looked up from reference TRBV7-2 and TRBJ2-4, is GAGVSQSPSNKVTEKGKDVELRCDPISGHTALYWYRQSLGQGLEFLIYFQGNSAPDKSGLPSDRFSAERTGGSVSTLTIQRTQQEDSAVYLCASSLSQGGTKNIQYFGAGTRLSVL.

The rearrangement links TRBV7-9 to TRBJ1-2; weak D call: TRBD1 (5 bases). The CDR3 is made up of 13 amino acids. V was clipped by 6 bases and J by 4 bases, with 12 bases between them. Looked up from germline, CDR1 is SEHNR and CDR2 is FQNEAQ (reference sequence). The CDR3 DNA reads TGTGCCAGCAGACTTGCGGGGGTCTATGGCTACACCTTC. As protein: CASRLAGVYGYTF.

This clone turned up a few times. Other DNA sequences in this specimen translate into the identical CDR3. The chain uses TRBV6-2 or TRBV6-3 and TRBJ1-2; possible D gene TRBD1, 6 bases. The CDR3 length is 13 residues. Trimming took 2 bases from V and 8 from J, leaving 12 bases between them. Germline CDR1 reads MNHEY; CDR2 reads SVGEGT. CDR3 sequence: CASSYDRTRGYTF. For the CDR3, the DNA is TGTGCCAGCAGTTACGACAGGACCCGGGGCTACACCTTC.

This sequence joins TRBV9 and TRBJ2-3, with TRBD2 identical over 13 bases. Germline V gene lookup returns CDR1 SGDLS and CDR2 YYNGEE. The junction had 3 bases not matched to a gene; V was cut back by 4 bases and J by 4 bases. The CDR3 loop spans 15 amino acids. As DNA, the CDR3 is TGTGCCAGCAGCACTAGCGGGAGGGCCGCAGATACGCAGTATTTT. Translation gives CASSTSGRAADTQYF.

The V call is TRBV14, the J call TRBJ2-7; D might be TRBD2 (7 bases). Germline values: CDR1 SGHDN, CDR2 FVKESK. Deletions cut 5 bases from V and 2 bases from J, with 13 bases between. This CDR3 is built from 14 residues. The CDR3 sequence: CASSGGGRAYEQYV. The CDR3 region has the DNA TGTGCCAGCAGCGGCGGGGGCCGAGCCTACGAGCAGTACGTC.

The gene calls are TRBV5-8 and TRBJ1-1; D is perhaps TRBD1 (6 bases). CDR1 SGHTS and CDR2 YDEGEE come from the germline V gene. V was clipped by 4 bases and J by 2 bases, with 12 bases between them. The CDR3 contains 14 residues. The CDR3 region has the DNA TGTGCCAGCAGCAGCGGACAGCCTAACACTGAAGCTTTCTTT. This gives the protein CASSSGQPNTEAFF.